This record covers a single TCR beta chain. These data belong to a study of T-cell reconstitution after alpha-beta-depleted transplantation in children. Per the germline V gene, CDR1 is SGHKS and CDR2 is YYEKEE (reference sequence). There are 14 residues in the CDR3. Unmatched junction bases numbered 4, after V lost 9 bases and J lost 0 bases. Using unique molecular identifiers, the investigators prepared the TCRbeta library. TCRdb processed the PCR reads anew with MiXCR; each CDR3 protein has one entry. The sample consists of approximately 340,000 distinct CDR3 sequences, 10% of them appearing once. The sequence came from a human donor who donated a stem cell graft to a child with acute lymphoblastic leukemia. The sample in question was PBMCs from the stem cell graft donor, obtained from the stem cell graft. The rearrangement uses TRBV5-5 and TRBJ2-2; TRBD2 matches at 8 bases. CDR3 in amino acids: CATRGLANTGELFF. CDR3 DNA sequence: TGTGCCACGAGGGGACTAGCGAACACCGGGGAGCTGTTTTTT.